A single sample is the source of the 22 T cell receptor beta chains below, sequenced in a study of blood T cell repertoires in COVID-19. Method: immunoSEQ multiplex PCR; TCRdb's copy keeps in-frame clones and lacks some. The data hold approximately 190,000 clones, with roughly four fifths observed a single time. The source material was peripheral blood. The receptors here all came from a man younger than 40 with active or convalescent COVID-19.

The rearrangement links TRBV28 to TRBJ1-1; 9 bases map to TRBD1. Germline-derived CDR1 and CDR2 are MDHEN and SYDVKM. Trimming cost V 4 bases and J 0 bases; bases outside gene matches: 0. The CDR3 is 14 residues long. The CDR3 DNA is TGTGCCAGCAGTTGGACAGGGGTGAACACTGAAGCTTTCTTT. Its protein is CASSWTGVNTEAFF.

CDR3 sequence reads: CASSPRLAGGSYEQYF. CDR3 sequence (DNA): TGTGCCAGCAGCCCCCGACTAGCGGGAGGGTCCTACGAGCAGTACTTC. The rearrangement uses TRBV11-2 and TRBJ2-7; the match to TRBD2 covers 14 bases. Unmatched junction bases numbered 4, after V lost 5 bases and J lost 1 base. Looked up from germline, CDR1 is SGHAT and CDR2 is FQNNGV. The CDR3 has 16 residues.

J is TRBJ2-7 and V is TRBV4-1; perhaps TRBD1 as D (6 bases). V lost 0 bases, J lost 2 bases, and 14 bases lay in between. The CDR3 spans 16 residues. The germline CDR1 and CDR2 sequences are MGHRA and YSYEKL. CDR3 coding DNA: TGCGCCAGCAGCCAAGATCGAGGGCAGGGGACCTACGAGCAGTACTTC. It specifies CASSQDRGQGTYEQYF.

This clone was counted once. The chain links TRBV5-1 to TRBJ1-1; 12 bases agree with TRBD1. With 5 bases clipped from V and 4 bases from J, the junction kept 9 bases outside the gene matches. The CDR3 has 16 amino acids. Germline assignment: CDR1 SGHRS and CDR2 YFSETQ. The CDR3 DNA reads as TGCGCCAGCAGGGCCGGGACAGGGGGCTTGGGCACTGAAGCTTTCTTT. This codes for CASRAGTGGLGTEAFF. The variable domain in full, completed from reference TRBV5-1 and TRBJ1-1, reads KAGVTQTPRYLIKTRGQQVTLSCSPISGHRSVSWYQQTPGQGLQFLFEYFSETQRNKGNFPGRFSGRQFSNSRSEMNVSTLELGDSALYLCASRAGTGGLGTEAFFGQGTRLTVV.

The chain recombines TRBV19 with TRBJ2-1; 13 nucleotides align to TRBD2. The CDR3 has 15 residues. CDR1 and CDR2 (germline): LNHDA, SQIVND (reference sequence). Losses at the gene ends were 5 bases for V and 9 bases for J; bases not matched to a gene: 7. The CDR3 nucleotides read TGTGCCAGTAGTCGCACTAGCGGGGGGGCCTTTGAGCAGTTCTTC. Protein: CASSRTSGGAFEQFF.

The chain couples TRBV29-1 to TRBJ2-4; D may be TRBD1 (6 bases). V was trimmed by 4 bases and J by 8 bases, leaving 12 bases between them. Germline lookup yields CDR1 SQVTM and CDR2 ANQGSEA. This CDR3 spans 12 amino acids. The CDR3 sequence is CSVGTPGDIQYF. DNA for the CDR3: TGCAGCGTTGGGACACCAGGGGACATTCAGTACTTC. The full variable domain, completed using reference TRBV29-1 and TRBJ2-4, is SAVISQKPSRDICQRGTSLTIQCQVDSQVTMMFWYRQQPGQSLTLIATANQGSEATYESGFVIDKFPISRPNLTFSTLTVSNMSPEDSSIYLCSVGTPGDIQYFGAGTRLSVL.

This clone has just a few counts. V is TRBV28 and J is TRBJ1-4; D is undetermined. Germline values: CDR1 MDHEN, CDR2 SYDVKM. V lost 6 bases to trimming and J lost 8 bases, with 7 bases between them. CDR3 length: 11 residues. This chain's CDR3 is CASSAREKLFF. The CDR3 DNA follows: TGTGCCAGCAGCGCTAGGGAAAAACTGTTTTTT.

The rearrangement joins TRBV19 to TRBJ1-5, with 8 bases matching TRBD1. CDR3 length equals 16 residues. Germline V gene lookup returns CDR1 LNHDA and CDR2 SQIVND (reference sequence). With 3 bases clipped from V and 6 bases from J, the junction kept 10 bases outside the gene matches. The CDR3 sequence: CASSIRGQAAGQPQHF. Here the CDR3 DNA reads TGTGCCAGTAGTATCCGGGGACAGGCCGCAGGTCAGCCCCAGCATTTT.

V gene TRBV6-5 combines with J gene TRBJ1-6; perhaps TRBD1 as D (6 bases). The CDR3 has 13 amino acids. CDR1 is MNHEY, CDR2 SVGAGI, per germline. The V gene lost 6 bases and the J gene lost 6 bases, with 9 bases spanning the gap. Here the CDR3 reads CASRGAPNSPLHF. In DNA form, the CDR3 reads TGTGCCAGCAGGGGGGCCCCTAATTCACCCCTCCACTTT.

The chain is built from TRBV27 and TRBJ1-1, with 9 bases lining up with TRBD1. The trim removed 8 bases at V and 1 base at J, leaving 5 bases unmatched. CDR1 and CDR2 from the germline V gene are MNHEY and SMNVEV (reference sequence). CDR3 length: 14 residues. Here the CDR3 reads CASALTGGNTEAFF. In DNA form, the CDR3 reads TGTGCCAGCGCGTTGACAGGGGGGAACACTGAAGCTTTCTTT.

This clone was seen only once. The genes are TRBV15 and TRBJ2-5; a possible D gene is TRBD1 (5 bases). Germline assignment: CDR1 LNHNV and CDR2 YYDKDF (reference sequence). Trimming removed 1 base from V and 2 bases from J, with 11 bases in between. The CDR3 loop spans 15 amino acids. The CDR3 region is CATSRVWGPQETQYF. The CDR3 bases are TGTGCCACCAGCAGAGTATGGGGCCCTCAAGAGACCCAGTACTTC.

The chain is built from TRBV19 and TRBJ2-3; 8 bases are shared with TRBD2. With 6 bases clipped from V and 5 bases from J, the junction kept 7 bases outside the gene matches. Germline CDR1 is LNHDA and CDR2 is SQIVND (reference sequence). The CDR3 contains 14 residues. The CDR3 coding sequence is TGTGCCAGTAGGGTAGCGGGGAAGGGAGATACGCAGTATTTT. Its translation: CASRVAGKGDTQYF.

The chain uses TRBV10-3 and TRBJ1-2, with 7 positions matching TRBD1. This CDR3 spans 17 amino acids. Germline CDR1 is ENHRY and CDR2 is SYGVKD. J was trimmed by 4 bases and V by 4 bases; bases with no gene match: 15. CDR3: CAISGRTGDPRLYGYTF. CDR3 in DNA: TGTGCCATCAGTGGGCGGACAGGCGACCCTCGGCTCTATGGCTACACCTTC.

This clone has a handful of counts. Different DNA sequences within this sample yield the same CDR3. The chain has TRBV7-9 and TRBJ1-3; D remains ambiguous. This CDR3 region has 16 residues. CDR1 SEHNR and CDR2 FQNEAQ come from the germline V gene (reference sequence). V lost 0 bases and J lost 2, with 11 bases in between. The CDR3 reads CASSLAGTGTGNTIYF. DNA of the CDR3: TGTGCCAGCAGCTTAGCGGGCACGGGGACTGGAAACACCATATATTTT.

This chain joins TRBV6-1 and TRBJ2-7, with D perhaps matching TRBD1 (5 bases). Germline lookup yields CDR1 MNHNS and CDR2 SASEGT. The V end lost 0 bases, the J end lost 5 bases, and 14 bases lay between the germline ends. The CDR3 is 15 amino acids. CDR3 sequence (DNA): TGTGCCAGCAGTGAAGCTAACAGGCGGAAGGACGAGCAGTACTTC. Amino acid sequence: CASSEANRRKDEQYF.

Remarks on this clone: The same CDR3 is also encoded by other DNA sequences in this sample. The V call is TRBV6-5, the J call TRBJ1-1; D unclear. The V gene's germline CDR1 is MNHEY and CDR2 SVGAGI. Trimming took off 0 bases at V and 0 bases at J, with 8 bases between the two ends. This CDR3 has 15 amino acids. CDR3 coding DNA: TGTGCCAGCAGTTACTCTCCGGACTTGAACACTGAAGCTTTCTTT. It codes for CASSYSPDLNTEAFF.

The gene calls are TRBV28 and TRBJ1-1, with TRBD1 identical over 8 bases. The CDR3 has 15 amino acids. Germline-derived CDR1 and CDR2 are MDHEN and SYDVKM. V gave up 10 bases and J gave up 1 base; unmatched junction bases: 11. The CDR3 DNA follows: TGTGCCACCTATTCAGGGGGCGAGGGGAACACTGAAGCTTTCTTT. This sequence encodes CATYSGGEGNTEAFF.

J is TRBJ2-5 and V is TRBV6-6; possibly TRBD1 or TRBD2 for D (6 bases each). V lost 6 bases, J lost 0 bases, and 11 bases lay in between. This CDR3 is built from 14 residues. Germline-derived CDR1 and CDR2 are MNHNY and SVGAGI (reference sequence). CDR3 bases: TGTGCCAGCAGCCGAGGGGGGAACCAAGAGACCCAGTACTTC. As protein: CASSRGGNQETQYF.

The rearrangement joins TRBV10-2 to TRBJ2-5; 9 nucleotides agree with TRBD2. V lost 3 bases to trimming and J lost 1 base; unmatched junction nucleotides: 9. Germline V gene sequence: CDR1 WSHSY, CDR2 SAAADI. This CDR3 spans 17 amino acids. The CDR3 spells CASSDGLAGRAQETQYF. The DNA of the CDR3 is TGCGCCAGCAGTGATGGTCTAGCGGGGCGCGCCCAAGAGACCCAGTACTTC.

This sequence joins TRBV28 and TRBJ1-2; TRBD1 agrees at 9 bases. Germline loops: CDR1 MDHEN, CDR2 SYDVKM. The ends lost 7 bases at V and 0 bases at J; junction bases unmatched: 9. The CDR3 totals 16 residues. This chain's CDR3 is CASTMGQGPANYGYTF. CDR3 bases: TGTGCCAGCACCATGGGACAGGGACCAGCTAACTATGGCTACACCTTC.

The chain uses TRBV7-2 and TRBJ2-2, with 10 bases fitting TRBD2. This CDR3 spans 16 amino acids. Germline V lookup: CDR1 SGHTA, CDR2 FQGNSA. V shed 4 bases, J shed 2 bases, and the junction held 4 bases outside the gene matches. In nucleotides, the CDR3 is TGTGCCAGCAGCTGGGCTAGCGGGGGAAACACCGGGGAGCTGTTTTTT. As protein: CASSWASGGNTGELFF.

The chain combines TRBV19 with TRBJ1-4; D is perhaps TRBD1 (6 bases). The CDR3 length is 13 residues. Germline V CDR1 and CDR2: LNHDA, SQIVND (reference sequence). V shed 5 bases and J shed 10 bases, with 14 bases lying between them. The CDR3 loop is CASSLKGVGKLFF. CDR3 sequence (DNA): TGTGCCAGTAGTTTGAAGGGGGTTGGAAAACTGTTTTTT.